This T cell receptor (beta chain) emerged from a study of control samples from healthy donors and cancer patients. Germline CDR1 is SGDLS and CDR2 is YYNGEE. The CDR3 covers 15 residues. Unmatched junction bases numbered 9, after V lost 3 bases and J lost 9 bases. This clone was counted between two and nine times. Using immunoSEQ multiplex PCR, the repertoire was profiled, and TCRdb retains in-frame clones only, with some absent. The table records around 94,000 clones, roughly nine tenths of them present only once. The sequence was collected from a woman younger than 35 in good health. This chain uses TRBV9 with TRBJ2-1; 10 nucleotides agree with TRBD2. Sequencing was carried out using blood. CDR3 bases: TGTGCCAGCAGCGACGCCCCGGGACTAGCGTTTGAGCAGTTCTTC. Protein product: CASSDAPGLAFEQFF.